This TCR beta chain emerged from a study of T-cell memory formation after mild COVID-19. The V gene's germline CDR1 is LNHNV and CDR2 YYDKDF (reference sequence). This CDR3 is built from 16 residues. V was cut by 0 bases and J by 7 bases, with 16 bases left in between. 5'RACE, which relied on constant-segment primers, yielded TCR alpha and TCR beta cDNA libraries carrying sample barcodes and UMIs. TCRdb passed the 5' RACE reads through MiXCR, listing each CDR3 protein once. The table lists a few hundred thousand distinct CDR3 sequences, roughly 24% of them singletons, with around 8.7% in the top ten. The table lists this clonotype with a few counts. No antigen is known for it. Study observations and caveats: While clones contracting from day 15 to 85 were balanced between CD4 and CD8, later expanders leaned CD4+. The SARS-CoV-2 specificity of second-wave clones reaching peak at day 37 remained unverified. CD4+ contracting clones lay mainly in CM and EM, CD8+ ones in EMRA.

The specimen sequenced was PBMCs or a T cell subset sorted from them (not recorded which). This TCR came from an adult woman who had mild COVID-19 (a few samples of this study predate the infection). Cell type and time point are not known. This rearrangement joins TRBV15 to TRBJ2-1; unclear D gene. The CDR3 region is CATSRDLGRLWNEQFF. The DNA for the CDR3 is TGTGCCACCAGCAGAGATCTTGGCAGGCTGTGGAATGAGCAGTTCTTC.